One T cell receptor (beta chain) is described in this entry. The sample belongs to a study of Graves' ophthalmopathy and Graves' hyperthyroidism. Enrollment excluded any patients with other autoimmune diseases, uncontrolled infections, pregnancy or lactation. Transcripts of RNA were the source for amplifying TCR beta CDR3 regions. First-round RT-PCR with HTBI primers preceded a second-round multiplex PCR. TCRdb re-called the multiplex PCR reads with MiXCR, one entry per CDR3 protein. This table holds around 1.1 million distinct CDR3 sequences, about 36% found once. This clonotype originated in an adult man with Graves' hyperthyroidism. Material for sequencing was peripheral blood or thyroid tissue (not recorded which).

CDR3 sequence reads: CASSRSPSGGSRLFF. Here the CDR3 DNA reads TGTGCCAGCAGCCGATCCCCTAGCGGGGGGAGCCGACTGTTTTTT. The rearrangement uses TRBV7-3 and TRBJ1-4, with a possible D match to TRBD1 (5 bases). The CDR3 runs to 15 residues. Germline V gene lookup returns CDR1 SGHTA and CDR2 FQGTGA. Trimming cost V 5 bases and J 13 bases, with 23 bases left between them.